This T cell receptor (beta chain) stems from a study of vaccination and CD4 T cells after COVID-19. Study-wide context: The post-COVID sampling time was a median approximately 3.5 months after diagnosis, ranging from 35 to 161. The authors used overlapping spike peptides from SARS-CoV-2, HCoV-NL63, HCoV-OC43 and HCoV-229E to stimulate cells.

Of note for this clonotype: Antigen specificity is unknown.

This CDR3 spans 14 amino acids. The ends were cut back, 1 base at V and 6 bases at J, with 13 bases in the middle. Germline assignment: CDR1 MNHEY and CDR2 SMNVEV (reference sequence). Oncomine TCR Beta short-read sequencing was applied to DNA from cultured CD4+ T cells. Genomic DNA was isolated from CD4+ T cells that had been cultured. Each CDR3 protein gets one entry after TCRdb re-called the PCR reads with MiXCR. In the table there are around 13,000 distinct CDR3 sequences, approximately 58% of which are singletons. As for treatment: approximately nine-day PBMC culture with coronavirus spike peptide pools or control peptides (ViraFEST assay).

The chain carries TRBV27 and TRBJ2-7; perhaps TRBD2 as D (7 bases). The TCR comes from a human donor who had recovered from COVID-19. Sequences were derived from CD4+ T cells from blood, cultured in vitro, sampled before SARS-CoV-2 vaccination. CDR3 sequence reads: CASSLFRGAGEQYF. The CDR3 nucleotides read TGTGCCAGCAGTTTATTTCGGGGGGCCGGCGAGCAGTACTTC.